This T cell receptor beta chain was obtained from a study of shared clonotypes between healthy human individuals. The CDR3 totals 16 residues. Germline V gene lookup returns CDR1 MNHNY and CDR2 SVGAGI (reference sequence). The V segment lost 6 bases and the J segment 0 bases; nucleotides outside the gene matches: 7. CD45RA-negative memory and CD45RA+ naive subsets were split from the CD4+ cells. TCRdb's table, derived via immunoSEQ multiplex PCR, lists solely in-frame clones and lacks some. The top ten hold almost 0.9% of the sample, which has around 1,100,000 clones, approximately 75% seen once. Input material: memory CD4+ T cells from PBMCs. As for subset: CD45RA-negative fraction. The source of this sequence is a man aged 18 to 35 in good health. Some clones in this sample may be carry-over from other donors' samples. The chain has TRBV6-6 and TRBJ2-1; 8 bases are a match to TRBD2. CDR3 sequence reads: CASRGLASPSYNEQFF. The CDR3 bases are TGTGCCAGCAGAGGACTAGCTAGTCCCTCCTACAATGAGCAGTTCTTC.